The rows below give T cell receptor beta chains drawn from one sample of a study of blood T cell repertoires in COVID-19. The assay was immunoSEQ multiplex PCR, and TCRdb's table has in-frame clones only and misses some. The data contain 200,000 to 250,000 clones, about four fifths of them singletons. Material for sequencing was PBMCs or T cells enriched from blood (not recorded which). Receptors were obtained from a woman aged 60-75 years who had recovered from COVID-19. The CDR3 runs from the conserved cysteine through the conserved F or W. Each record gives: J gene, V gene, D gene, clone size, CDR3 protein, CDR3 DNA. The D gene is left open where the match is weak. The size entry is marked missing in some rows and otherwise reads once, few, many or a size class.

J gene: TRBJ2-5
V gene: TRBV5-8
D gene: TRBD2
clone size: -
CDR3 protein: CASSLIAGGSDQETQYF
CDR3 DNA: TGTGCCAGCAGCTTGATCGCAGGCGGGAGCGACCAAGAGACCCAGTACTTC

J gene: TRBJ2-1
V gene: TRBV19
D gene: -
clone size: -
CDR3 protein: CASSILRRGYEQFF
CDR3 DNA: TGTGCCAGTAGTATTTTACGAAGGGGGTATGAGCAGTTCTTC

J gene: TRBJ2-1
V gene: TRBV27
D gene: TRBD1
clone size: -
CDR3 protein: CASSTDRDRGLYEQFF
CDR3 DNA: TGTGCCAGCAGTACGGACCGGGACAGGGGGCTCTATGAGCAGTTCTTC

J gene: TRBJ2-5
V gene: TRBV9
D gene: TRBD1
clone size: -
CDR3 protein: CASSLTTGAKETQYF
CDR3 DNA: TGTGCCAGCAGCTTAACTACAGGGGCAAAAGAGACCCAGTACTTC

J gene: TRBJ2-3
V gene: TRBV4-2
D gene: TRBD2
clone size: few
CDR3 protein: CASSQEVAGASTDTQYF
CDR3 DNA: TGTGCCAGCAGCCAAGAGGTAGCGGGGGCTAGCACAGATACGCAGTATTTT

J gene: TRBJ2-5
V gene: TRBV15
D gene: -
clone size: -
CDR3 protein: CATSRDWTRTAETQYF
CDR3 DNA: TGTGCCACCAGCAGAGATTGGACCCGGACAGCTGAGACCCAGTACTTC

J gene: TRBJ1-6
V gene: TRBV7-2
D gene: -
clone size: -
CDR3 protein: CASSLTMNSNSPLHF
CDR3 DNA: TGTGCCAGCAGCTTAACGATGAACAGTAATTCACCCCTCCACTTT

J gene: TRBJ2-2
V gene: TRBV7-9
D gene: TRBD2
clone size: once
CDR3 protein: CASSFVAGDNTGELFF
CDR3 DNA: TGTGCCAGCAGCTTCGTAGCGGGGGATAACACCGGGGAGCTGTTTTTT

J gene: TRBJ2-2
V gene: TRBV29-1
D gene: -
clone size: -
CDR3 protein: CSVGLGWRPNTGELFF
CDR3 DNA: TGCAGCGTCGGACTGGGGTGGCGCCCGAACACCGGGGAGCTGTTTTTT

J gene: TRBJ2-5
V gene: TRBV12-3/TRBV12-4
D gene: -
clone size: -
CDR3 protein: CASSLRETQYF
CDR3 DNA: TGTGCCAGCAGTCTCAGAGAGACCCAGTACTTC

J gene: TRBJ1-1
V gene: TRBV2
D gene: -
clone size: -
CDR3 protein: CASSEFHSSEAFF
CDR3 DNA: TGTGCCAGCAGTGAGTTTCATAGTTCTGAAGCTTTCTTT

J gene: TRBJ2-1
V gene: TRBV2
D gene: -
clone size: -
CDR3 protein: CASTSASGRMSSYNEQFF
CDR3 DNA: TGTGCCAGCACCTCCGCGAGTGGGCGTATGAGCTCCTACAATGAGCAGTTCTTC

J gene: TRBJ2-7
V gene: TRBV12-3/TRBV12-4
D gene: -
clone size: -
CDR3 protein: CASSSYYEQYF
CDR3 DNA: TGTGCCAGCAGTTCGTACTACGAGCAGTACTTC

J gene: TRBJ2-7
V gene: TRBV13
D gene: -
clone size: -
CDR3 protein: CASSSRIGGDEQYF
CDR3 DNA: TGTGCCAGCAGCTCACGGATAGGGGGGGACGAGCAGTACTTC

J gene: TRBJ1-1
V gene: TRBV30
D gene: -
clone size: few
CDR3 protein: CAWSRGYGGNTEAFF
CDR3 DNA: TGTGCCTGGAGTCGGGGATACGGGGGTAACACTGAAGCTTTCTTT

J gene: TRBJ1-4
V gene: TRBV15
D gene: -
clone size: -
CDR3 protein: CATSRAAGPSEKLFF
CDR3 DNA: TGTGCCACCAGCAGAGCGGCAGGGCCAAGTGAAAAACTGTTTTTT

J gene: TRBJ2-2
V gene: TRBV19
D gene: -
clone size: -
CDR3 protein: CATQWGRNTGELFF
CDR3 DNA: TGTGCCACCCAGTGGGGGCGGAACACCGGGGAGCTGTTTTTT

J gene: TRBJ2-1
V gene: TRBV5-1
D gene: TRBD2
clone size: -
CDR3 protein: CASSTGLAGNEQFF
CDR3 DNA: TGCGCCAGCAGCACAGGGCTAGCGGGGAATGAGCAGTTCTTC

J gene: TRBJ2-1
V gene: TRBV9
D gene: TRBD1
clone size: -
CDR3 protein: CASSLTSGQGYNEQFF
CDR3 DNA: TGTGCCAGCAGCTTAACTTCGGGACAGGGCTACAATGAGCAGTTCTTC

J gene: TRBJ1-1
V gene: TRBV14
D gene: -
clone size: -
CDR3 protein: CASSQYRDTEAFF
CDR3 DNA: TGTGCCAGCAGCCAATATAGAGACACTGAAGCTTTCTTT

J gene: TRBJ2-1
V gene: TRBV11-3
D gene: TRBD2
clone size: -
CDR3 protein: CASSLGLAVGNEQFF
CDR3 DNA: TGTGCCAGCAGCCTTGGACTAGCGGTAGGCAATGAGCAGTTCTTC

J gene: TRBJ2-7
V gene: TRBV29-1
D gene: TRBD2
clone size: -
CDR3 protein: CSVVDRGSGGYEQYF
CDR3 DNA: TGCAGCGTTGTCGACCGAGGTAGCGGGGGTTACGAGCAGTACTTC